The clone carrying this T cell receptor beta chain has a handful of counts. In the original processing: Cell counts per sample came from amplifying reference gene primers. Data came from immunoSEQ multiplex PCR; TCRdb stores just in-frame clones and leaves some out. The DNA gave D and trimming, while V, J and clone size come from that table. The sample has under 200,000 clones; just over 90% are singletons. J was trimmed by 1 base and V by 4 bases; bases with no gene match: 3. This CDR3 is built from 14 residues. Germline V lookup: CDR1 KGHSH, CDR2 LQKENI. In Seattle, patients joined the study during active infection and were tracked longitudinally. This entry belongs to a study of blood T cell repertoires in COVID-19. About the study: Sites across the United States, Italy and Spain contributed samples from acute and convalescent COVID-19. The analysed material was cDNA or gDNA that came from T cells, B-cell-depleted T cells, or PBMCs.

What was sequenced was peripheral blood. V and J are TRBV18 and TRBJ1-1, with 7 bases identical to TRBD1. The source is a man between 18 and 29 years old with COVID-19, enrolled during active disease. The CDR3 bases are TGTGCCAGCTCACGAGGACAGGAGAACACTGAAGCTTTCTTT. Its protein is CASSRGQENTEAFF.